These T cell receptor beta chains were read from a single sample in a study of cytomegalovirus exposure and HLA in healthy donors. Produced via immunoSEQ multiplex PCR; TCRdb's table is partial and in-frame only. The profile covers around 200,000 clones, with around 88% appearing a single time and approximately 1% taken by the ten largest. Sequenced material: PBMCs. The receptors were sampled from a woman in her late teens or twenties in good health and CMV-seronegative. Each CDR3 is given with its conserved first and last residue. D genes are given only for firm matches. Clone size, where shown, is once, few, many, or a class for clones that have expanded.

j_gene: TRBJ2-7; d_gene: NA; abundance: NA; v_gene: TRBV5-1; CDR3aa: CASTWERSYEQYF; CDR3nt: TGCGCCAGCACGTGGGAGAGGTCCTACGAGCAGTACTTC
j_gene: TRBJ2-1; d_gene: NA; abundance: NA; v_gene: TRBV13; CDR3aa: CASSGDSESQFF; CDR3nt: TGTGCCAGCAGCGGAGACAGTGAATCGCAGTTCTTC
j_gene: TRBJ1-3; d_gene: NA; abundance: NA; v_gene: TRBV5-4; CDR3aa: CASSLGPMADTIYF; CDR3nt: TGTGCCAGCAGCTTGGGACCTATGGCGGACACCATATATTTT
j_gene: TRBJ2-2; d_gene: NA; abundance: NA; v_gene: TRBV27; CDR3aa: CASSFWGGGTGELFF; CDR3nt: TGTGCCAGCAGTTTCTGGGGGGGCGGGACCGGGGAGCTGTTTTTT
j_gene: TRBJ1-4; d_gene: TRBD1; abundance: NA; v_gene: TRBV5-1; CDR3aa: CASSPGQGRGTNEKLFF; CDR3nt: TGCGCCAGCAGCCCAGGACAGGGGCGAGGAACTAATGAAAAACTGTTTTTT
j_gene: TRBJ2-1; d_gene: TRBD1; abundance: NA; v_gene: TRBV30; CDR3aa: CAWDRGIIYEQFF; CDR3nt: TGTGCCTGGGACAGGGGGATAATCTATGAGCAGTTCTTC
j_gene: TRBJ2-2; d_gene: TRBD2; abundance: NA; v_gene: TRBV6-1; CDR3aa: CASSEAQMGGGELFF; CDR3nt: TGTGCCAGCAGTGAAGCTCAGATGGGAGGGGGGGAGCTGTTTTTT
j_gene: TRBJ2-1; d_gene: TRBD2; abundance: NA; v_gene: TRBV2; CDR3aa: CASSVGLAGGGEQFF; CDR3nt: TGTGCCAGCAGTGTGGGTCTAGCGGGGGGTGGTGAGCAGTTCTTC
j_gene: TRBJ1-1; d_gene: NA; abundance: NA; v_gene: TRBV19; CDR3aa: CASNPFGGASTEAFF; CDR3nt: TGTGCCAGTAACCCCTTCGGGGGGGCTAGCACTGAAGCTTTCTTT
j_gene: TRBJ2-7; d_gene: TRBD1; abundance: NA; v_gene: TRBV4-1; CDR3aa: CASSYGQVSSYEQYF; CDR3nt: TGCGCCAGCAGTTACGGACAGGTTTCCTCCTACGAGCAGTACTTC
j_gene: TRBJ1-4; d_gene: NA; abundance: few; v_gene: TRBV15; CDR3aa: CATSRDPLGRVAGERLFF; CDR3nt: TGTGCCACCAGCAGAGATCCCTTAGGCCGGGTGGCCGGAGAAAGACTGTTTTTT
j_gene: TRBJ2-7; d_gene: NA; abundance: NA; v_gene: TRBV21-1; CDR3aa: CASSNEGKFLSYEQYF; CDR3nt: TGTGCCAGCAGCAACGAGGGTAAGTTCCTCTCCTACGAGCAGTACTTC
j_gene: TRBJ1-1; d_gene: NA; abundance: NA; v_gene: TRBV5-4; CDR3aa: CASSAGLQNTEAFF; CDR3nt: TGTGCCAGCAGCGCCGGACTCCAGAACACTGAAGCTTTCTTT
j_gene: TRBJ1-5; d_gene: NA; abundance: NA; v_gene: TRBV4-1; CDR3aa: CASSQAFIRANQPQHF; CDR3nt: TGCGCCAGCAGCCAAGCGTTTATCAGGGCCAATCAGCCCCAGCATTTT
j_gene: TRBJ2-7; d_gene: NA; abundance: NA; v_gene: TRBV7-2; CDR3aa: CASSLIGQISTGEQYF; CDR3nt: TGTGCCAGCAGCTTAATTGGACAGATTTCGACTGGAGAGCAGTACTTC
j_gene: TRBJ2-1; d_gene: TRBD1; abundance: NA; v_gene: TRBV18; CDR3aa: CASSRPSGGLGDEQFF; CDR3nt: TGTGCCAGCTCACGACCCTCAGGGGGATTAGGGGATGAGCAGTTCTTC
j_gene: TRBJ2-7; d_gene: TRBD2; abundance: NA; v_gene: TRBV10-2; CDR3aa: CASRATSGRNMSSYEQYF; CDR3nt: TGCGCCAGCAGGGCGACTAGCGGGAGAAACATGAGCTCCTACGAGCAGTACTTC
j_gene: TRBJ1-2; d_gene: TRBD1; abundance: NA; v_gene: TRBV7-9; CDR3aa: CASSFGQGDYGYTF; CDR3nt: TGTGCCAGCAGCTTCGGACAGGGGGACTATGGCTACACCTTC
j_gene: TRBJ2-1; d_gene: TRBD2; abundance: NA; v_gene: TRBV11-3; CDR3aa: CASSKSGGSLAGGLNEQFF; CDR3nt: TGTGCCAGCAGTAAGAGTGGGGGAAGCCTAGCGGGAGGGCTCAATGAGCAGTTCTTC
j_gene: TRBJ2-1; d_gene: TRBD1; abundance: NA; v_gene: TRBV6-5; CDR3aa: CASSMRQGENNEQFF; CDR3nt: TGTGCCAGCTCAATGAGGCAGGGGGAAAACAATGAGCAGTTCTTC
j_gene: TRBJ1-1; d_gene: NA; abundance: NA; v_gene: TRBV2; CDR3aa: CASSVRNTEAFF; CDR3nt: TGTGCCAGCAGTGTCAGGAACACTGAAGCTTTCTTT
j_gene: TRBJ1-3; d_gene: TRBD1; abundance: NA; v_gene: TRBV6-5; CDR3aa: CASRTGAGNTIYF; CDR3nt: TGTGCCAGCAGGACAGGGGCTGGAAACACCATATATTTT
j_gene: TRBJ2-1; d_gene: TRBD2; abundance: NA; v_gene: TRBV2; CDR3aa: CASSMGLAGYNEQFF; CDR3nt: TGTGCCAGCAGTATGGGACTAGCGGGCTACAATGAGCAGTTCTTC
j_gene: TRBJ2-7; d_gene: TRBD2; abundance: NA; v_gene: TRBV2; CDR3aa: CASSRLAEGPYEQYF; CDR3nt: TGTGCCAGCAGTCGACTAGCGGAGGGCCCCTACGAGCAGTACTTC
j_gene: TRBJ2-1; d_gene: NA; abundance: NA; v_gene: TRBV7-6; CDR3aa: CASSSLAGLNNEQFF; CDR3nt: TGTGCCAGCAGCTCCTTGGCGGGCCTTAACAATGAGCAGTTCTTC
j_gene: TRBJ1-6; d_gene: TRBD1; abundance: few; v_gene: TRBV4-3; CDR3aa: CASSLPLRTGLTPLHF; CDR3nt: TGCGCCAGCAGCCTGCCCCTGCGGACAGGGTTGACACCCCTCCACTTT
j_gene: TRBJ1-2; d_gene: NA; abundance: NA; v_gene: TRBV5-1; CDR3aa: CASSLGGKQGTNYGYTF; CDR3nt: TGCGCCAGCAGCTTGGGGGGAAAACAGGGCACTAACTATGGCTACACCTTC
j_gene: TRBJ2-3; d_gene: NA; abundance: NA; v_gene: TRBV7-7; CDR3aa: CASSLLSGDTQYF; CDR3nt: TGTGCCAGCAGCTTACTGTCCGGAGATACGCAGTATTTT
j_gene: TRBJ1-2; d_gene: NA; abundance: once; v_gene: TRBV29-1; CDR3aa: CSVESVPGTTAGDGYTF; CDR3nt: TGCAGCGTTGAATCCGTCCCCGGGACAACCGCCGGAGATGGCTACACCTTC
j_gene: TRBJ2-1; d_gene: TRBD1; abundance: NA; v_gene: TRBV7-9; CDR3aa: CSSSQGTGPYNEQFF; CDR3nt: TGTTCCAGCAGCCAGGGGACAGGGCCCTACAATGAGCAGTTCTTC
j_gene: TRBJ2-3; d_gene: NA; abundance: NA; v_gene: TRBV14; CDR3aa: CASSQVRTQYF; CDR3nt: TGTGCCAGCAGCCAAGTCCGGACGCAGTATTTT
j_gene: TRBJ2-7; d_gene: TRBD2; abundance: NA; v_gene: TRBV11-2; CDR3aa: CASSLDRLVAGSYEQYF; CDR3nt: TGTGCCAGCAGCTTAGATCGCTTGGTAGCGGGCTCCTACGAGCAGTACTTC
j_gene: TRBJ2-7; d_gene: TRBD2; abundance: NA; v_gene: TRBV5-4; CDR3aa: CASSTTSGEVYEQYF; CDR3nt: TGTGCCAGCAGCACGACTAGCGGAGAGGTCTACGAGCAGTACTTC
j_gene: TRBJ2-3; d_gene: TRBD2; abundance: NA; v_gene: TRBV4-3; CDR3aa: CASSQDTTILAGDFGGYTQYF; CDR3nt: TGCGCCAGCAGCCAAGATACCACTATACTAGCGGGAGACTTCGGCGGGTATACGCAGTATTTT
j_gene: TRBJ1-1; d_gene: TRBD1; abundance: NA; v_gene: TRBV19; CDR3aa: CASSYRGNTEAFF; CDR3nt: TGTGCCAGTAGTTACAGGGGGAACACTGAAGCTTTCTTT
j_gene: TRBJ2-1; d_gene: NA; abundance: NA; v_gene: TRBV2; CDR3aa: CASSEEALKGNEQFF; CDR3nt: TGTGCCAGCAGTGAAGAGGCACTGAAGGGGAATGAGCAGTTCTTC
j_gene: TRBJ1-2; d_gene: TRBD1; abundance: NA; v_gene: TRBV25-1; CDR3aa: CASTGTGVYGYTF; CDR3nt: TGTGCCAGCACCGGGACAGGGGTTTATGGCTACACCTTC